This T cell receptor beta chain appears in the sequencing data of a study of blood T cells in healthy people across ages. Through a sample-barcoded 5' primer and a J-beta primer mix, a second PCR was run for about 6 to 11 cycles. TCRdb re-called the 5' RACE reads with MiXCR, one entry per CDR3 protein. The table shows around 1,800,000 distinct CDR3 sequences, with 35% to 50% occurring only once. This clonotype was observed a handful of times. Looked up from germline, CDR1 is MGHRA and CDR2 is YSYEKL. J was trimmed by 13 bases and V by 3 bases; bases with no gene match: 11. The CDR3 spans 14 residues. The specimen sequenced was blood. The sequence came from a human donor in good health. The rearrangement links TRBV4-1 to TRBJ1-2, with 10 bases matching TRBD1. The CDR3 coding sequence is TGCGCCAGCAGCCAGAGGACAGGGGGAGTCAAGGTCACCTTC. It encodes CASSQRTGGVKVTF.